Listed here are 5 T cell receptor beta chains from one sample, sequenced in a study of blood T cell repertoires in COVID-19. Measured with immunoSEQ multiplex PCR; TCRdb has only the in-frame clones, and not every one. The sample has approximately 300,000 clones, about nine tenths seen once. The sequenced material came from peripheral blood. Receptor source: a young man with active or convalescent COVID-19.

The CDR3 sequence is CASIPTQTYNEQFF. As DNA, the CDR3 is TGTGCCAGCATTCCAACCCAGACATACAATGAGCAGTTCTTC. V is TRBV7-9 and J is TRBJ2-1; no clear D. This CDR3 contains 14 residues. CDR1 is SEHNR and CDR2 is FQNEAQ in the germline V gene (reference sequence). Trimming stripped 7 bases from V and 4 bases from J, with 14 bases between. The complete variable domain, with remaining parts taken from reference TRBV7-9 and TRBJ2-1, reads DTGVSQNPRHKITKRGQNVTFRCDPISEHNRLYWYRQTLGQGPEFLTYFQNEAQLEKSRLLSDRFSAERPKGSFSTLEIQRTEQGDSAMYLCASIPTQTYNEQFFGPGTRLTVL.

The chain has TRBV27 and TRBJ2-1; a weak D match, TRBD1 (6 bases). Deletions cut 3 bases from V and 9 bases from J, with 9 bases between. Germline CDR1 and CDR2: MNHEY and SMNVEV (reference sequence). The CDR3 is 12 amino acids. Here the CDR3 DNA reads TGTGCCAGCAGTTTTTGGGGGCGTGAGCAGTTCTTC. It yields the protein CASSFWGREQFF.

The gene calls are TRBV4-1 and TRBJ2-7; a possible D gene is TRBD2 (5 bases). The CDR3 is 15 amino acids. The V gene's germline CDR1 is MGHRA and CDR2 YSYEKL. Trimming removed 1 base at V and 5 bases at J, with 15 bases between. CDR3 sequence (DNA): TGCGCCAGCAGCCAAGTAGATATGATGGGAGACGAGCAGTACTTC. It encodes CASSQVDMMGDEQYF.

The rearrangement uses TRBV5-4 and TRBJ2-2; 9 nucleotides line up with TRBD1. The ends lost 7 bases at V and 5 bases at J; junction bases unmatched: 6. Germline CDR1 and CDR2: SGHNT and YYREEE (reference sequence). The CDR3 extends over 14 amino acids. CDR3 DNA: TGTGCCAGCCTAACAGGGGGCGGGACCGGGGAGCTGTTTTTT. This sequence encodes CASLTGGGTGELFF. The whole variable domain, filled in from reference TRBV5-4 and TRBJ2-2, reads ETGVTQSPTHLIKTRGQQVTLRCSSQSGHNTVSWYQQALGQGPQFIFQYYREEENGRGNFPPRFSGLQFPNYSSELNVNALELDDSALYLCASLTGGGTGELFFGEGSRLTVL.

The CDR3 sequence is CASSRLRYGYTF. The CDR3 coding sequence is TGTGCCAGCAGCCGCCTCCGGTATGGCTACACCTTC. The chain combines TRBV6-2 or TRBV6-3 with TRBJ1-2, with D hard to call. CDR3 size: 12 residues. V was shortened by 6 bases and J by 5 bases, with 10 bases between the two germline ends. Germline V lookup: CDR1 MNHEY, CDR2 SVGEGT.